The next 16 T cell receptor beta chains were all read from a single sample in a study of CD8 T cells in Susac syndrome. Random hexamers primed reverse transcription of 0.5 to 1 ug RNA. TCRdb recomputed calls from the immunoSEQ multiplex PCR reads with MiXCR, one row per CDR3 protein. The sample records 120,000 to 150,000 distinct CDR3 sequences, approximately 95% being singletons. The sequenced sample consisted of CD4+ T cells from PBMCs. These receptors were obtained from a human donor with multiple sclerosis.

This clonotype came up once. The chain uses TRBV6-2 or TRBV6-3 and TRBJ2-7, with 7 positions matching TRBD1. This CDR3 region has 12 residues. J lost 6 bases, V lost 6 bases, and 5 bases had no gene match. Germline lookup yields CDR1 MNHEY and CDR2 SVGEGT. CDR3: CASRRAGGEQYF. CDR3 nucleotide sequence: TGTGCCAGCAGGCGGGCAGGGGGCGAGCAGTACTTC.

This clonotype was detected only once. V and J are TRBV2 and TRBJ2-1; 10 nucleotides match TRBD2. V dropped 5 bases and J dropped 4; count of bases not matched to a gene: 14. The CDR3 loop spans 18 amino acids. Germline values: CDR1 SNHLY, CDR2 FYNNEI. CDR3 sequence: CASSQQGGVAGGYNEQFF. The DNA for the CDR3 is TGTGCCAGCAGTCAGCAGGGAGGGGTAGCGGGAGGTTACAATGAGCAGTTCTTC.

The chain has TRBV29-1 and TRBJ1-4; maybe TRBD1 (6 bases). This CDR3 comprises 13 residues. V was trimmed by 4 bases and J by 8 bases, leaving 14 bases between them. Germline V gene sequence: CDR1 SQVTM, CDR2 ANQGSEA. The CDR3 protein is CSVADSGGEKLFF. In DNA, the CDR3 is TGCAGCGTTGCGGACAGCGGTGGGGAAAAACTGTTTTTT.

This chain's CDR3 is CASSLEGVANYGYTF. The CDR3 coding sequence is TGCGCCAGCAGCTTGGAGGGAGTAGCTAACTATGGCTACACCTTC. The gene calls are TRBV5-1 and TRBJ1-2; D unclear. CDR3 size: 15 residues. V lost 0 bases, J lost 0 bases, and 9 bases lay in between. Germline V gene data show CDR1 as SGHRS and CDR2 as YFSETQ. Variable domain in full (rest from reference TRBV5-1 and TRBJ1-2): KAGVTQTPRYLIKTRGQQVTLSCSPISGHRSVSWYQQTPGQGLQFLFEYFSETQRNKGNFPGRFSGRQFSNSRSEMNVSTLELGDSALYLCASSLEGVANYGYTFGSGTRLTVV.

The chain is built from TRBV20-1 and TRBJ2-7; 7 bases are a match to TRBD1. This CDR3 spans 11 amino acids. Germline assignment: CDR1 DFQATT and CDR2 SNEGSKA (reference sequence). The CDR3 bases are TGCAGCGCCGGGGACAGAGGCGAGCAGTACTTC. Its protein is CSAGDRGEQYF.

The chain is built from TRBV15 and TRBJ1-5; a weak D match, TRBD1 (5 bases). The CDR3 consists of 14 residues. Germline V CDR1 and CDR2: LNHNV, YYDKDF (reference sequence). The V end lost 0 bases, the J end lost 3 bases, and 6 bases lay between the germline ends. The chain's CDR3 is CATSRDRDNQPQHF. The CDR3 coding sequence is TGTGCCACCAGCAGAGACAGGGACAATCAGCCCCAGCATTTT.

The chain recombines TRBV9 with TRBJ2-2; D is uncertain. V lost 1 base and J 4 bases, leaving 5 bases between the germline ends. Germline V gene sequence: CDR1 SGDLS, CDR2 YYNGEE. The CDR3 runs 13 residues. As DNA, the CDR3 is TGTGCCAGCAGCGTAAGACGCACCGGGGAGCTGTTTTTT. It is translated as CASSVRRTGELFF.

The rearrangement links TRBV12-3 or TRBV12-4 to TRBJ2-7; D remains ambiguous. The CDR3 contains 15 residues. The V end was cut by 2 bases, the J end by 1 base, with 12 bases between. DNA for the CDR3: TGTGCCAGCAGTTTACACCAATCCGGTTCCTACGAGCAGTACTTC. Translated, it gives CASSLHQSGSYEQYF.

The chain has TRBV29-1 and TRBJ2-1; TRBD2 is a possible D gene (6 bases). The V gene lost 1 base and the J gene lost 1 base, with 14 bases spanning the gap. Germline V gene lookup returns CDR1 SQVTM and CDR2 ANQGSEA. The CDR3 is 16 amino acids. The CDR3 region is CSVEAPLASSYNEQFF. CDR3 in DNA: TGCAGCGTTGAAGCCCCCCTAGCGTCTTCCTACAATGAGCAGTTCTTC.

This sequence joins TRBV27 and TRBJ2-7, with D perhaps TRBD1 or TRBD2 (5 bases each). The CDR3 has 15 amino acids. Germline V CDR1 and CDR2: MNHEY, SMNVEV (reference sequence). Trimming removed 1 base at V and 5 bases at J, with 15 bases between. The DNA of the CDR3 is TGTGCCAGCAGTTTATTGGATGGGGGTCCTAACGAGCAGTACTTC. It encodes CASSLLDGGPNEQYF.

The chain employs TRBV14 and TRBJ1-1; possible D gene TRBD1, 6 bases. The germline V and J ends were trimmed by 5 bases and 3 bases, with 10 bases remaining between them. CDR1 and CDR2 (germline): SGHDN, FVKESK. CDR3 length equals 13 residues. The CDR3: CASSSGQYTEAFF. In DNA form, the CDR3 reads TGTGCCAGCAGCAGCGGACAGTACACTGAAGCTTTCTTT.

J is TRBJ1-1 and V is TRBV15, with D uncertain. The CDR3 consists of 14 residues. Per germline, CDR1 LNHNV and CDR2 YYDKDF (reference sequence). Trimming removed 0 bases from V and 4 bases from J, with 9 bases in between. The CDR3 DNA is TGTGCCACCAGCAGAGATCTAACCTCCACTGAAGCTTTCTTT. It translates to CATSRDLTSTEAFF.

This clonotype showed up just once. The chain carries TRBV3-1 and TRBJ2-5; no clear D gene. Germline loops: CDR1 LGHDT, CDR2 YNNKEL (reference sequence). The germline V and J ends were trimmed by 1 base and 2 bases, with 8 bases remaining between them. The CDR3 runs to 14 residues. The CDR3 loop is CASSQGAFQETQYF. CDR3 nucleotide sequence: TGTGCCAGCAGCCAAGGAGCGTTTCAAGAGACCCAGTACTTC.

The chain carries TRBV24-1 and TRBJ2-5; D gene unclear. The CDR3 extends over 14 amino acids. Germline loops: CDR1 KGHDR, CDR2 SFDVKD. Trimming shortened V by 1 base and J by 1 base, and 6 bases separated the two germline ends. The CDR3 DNA sequence: TGTGCCACCAGTGATTTTGGCAGCCAAGAGACCCAGTACTTC. The encoded protein is CATSDFGSQETQYF.

This rearrangement joins TRBV7-2 to TRBJ2-7; D remains unclear. Trimming removed 3 bases from V and 5 bases from J, with 5 bases in between. The CDR3 contains 11 residues. The germline V gene encodes CDR1 SGHTA and CDR2 FQGNSA. The CDR3 bases are TGTGCCAGCAGCTTGGTCAACGAGCAGTACTTC. It yields the protein CASSLVNEQYF.

V gene TRBV6-6 combines with J gene TRBJ1-2, with D unclear. This CDR3 contains 15 residues. V lost 0 bases and J lost 0, with 8 bases in between. Germline values: CDR1 MNHNY, CDR2 SVGAGI (reference sequence). In DNA form, the CDR3 reads TGTGCCAGCAGTTACTCCCAGCACCCTAACTATGGCTACACCTTC. Amino acids: CASSYSQHPNYGYTF.